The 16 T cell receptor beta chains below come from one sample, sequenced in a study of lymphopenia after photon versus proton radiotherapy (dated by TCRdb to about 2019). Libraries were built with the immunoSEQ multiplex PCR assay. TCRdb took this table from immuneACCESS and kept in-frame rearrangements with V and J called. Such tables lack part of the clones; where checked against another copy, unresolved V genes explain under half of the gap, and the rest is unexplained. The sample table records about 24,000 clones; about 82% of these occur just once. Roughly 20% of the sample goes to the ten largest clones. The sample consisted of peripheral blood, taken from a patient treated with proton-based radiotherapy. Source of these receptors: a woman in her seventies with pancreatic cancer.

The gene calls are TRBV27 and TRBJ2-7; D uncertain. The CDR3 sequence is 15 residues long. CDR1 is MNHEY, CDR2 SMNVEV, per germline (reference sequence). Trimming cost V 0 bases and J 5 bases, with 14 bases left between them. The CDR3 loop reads CASSLSVDPFNEQYF. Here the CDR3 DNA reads TGTGCCAGCAGTTTATCCGTCGACCCCTTCAACGAGCAGTACTTC.

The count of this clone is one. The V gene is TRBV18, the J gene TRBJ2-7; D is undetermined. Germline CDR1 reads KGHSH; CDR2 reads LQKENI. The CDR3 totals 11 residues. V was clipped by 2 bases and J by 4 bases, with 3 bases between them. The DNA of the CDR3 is TGTGCCAGCTCACCAGAGTACGAGCAGTACTTC. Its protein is CASSPEYEQYF.

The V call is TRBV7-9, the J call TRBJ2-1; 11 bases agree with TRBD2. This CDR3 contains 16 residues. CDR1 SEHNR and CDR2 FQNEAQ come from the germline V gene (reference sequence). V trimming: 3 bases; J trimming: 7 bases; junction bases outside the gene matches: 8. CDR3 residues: CASSFSGTSGGNEQFF. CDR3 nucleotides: TGTGCCAGCAGCTTCTCCGGGACTAGCGGAGGTAATGAGCAGTTCTTC.

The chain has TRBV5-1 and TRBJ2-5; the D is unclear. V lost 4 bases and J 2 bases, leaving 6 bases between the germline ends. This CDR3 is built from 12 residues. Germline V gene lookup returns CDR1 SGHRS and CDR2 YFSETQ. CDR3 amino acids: CASSKVQETQYF. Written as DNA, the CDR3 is TGCGCCAGCAGCAAGGTACAAGAGACCCAGTACTTC. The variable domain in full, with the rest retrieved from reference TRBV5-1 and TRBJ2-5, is KAGVTQTPRYLIKTRGQQVTLSCSPISGHRSVSWYQQTPGQGLQFLFEYFSETQRNKGNFPGRFSGRQFSNSRSEMNVSTLELGDSALYLCASSKVQETQYFGPGTRLLVL.

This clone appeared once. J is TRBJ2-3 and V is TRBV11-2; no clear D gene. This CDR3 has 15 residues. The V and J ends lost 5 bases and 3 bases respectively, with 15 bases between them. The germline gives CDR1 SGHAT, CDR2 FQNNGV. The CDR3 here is CASSLDLGGTDTQYF. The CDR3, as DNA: TGTGCCAGCAGCCTCGACCTAGGTGGGACAGATACGCAGTATTTT.

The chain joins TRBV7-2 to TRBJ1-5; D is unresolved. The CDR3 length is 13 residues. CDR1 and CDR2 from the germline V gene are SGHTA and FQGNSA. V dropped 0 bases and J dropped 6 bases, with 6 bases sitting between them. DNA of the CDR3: TGTGCCAGCAGCTTAGCGTCGGGTCAGCCCCAGCATTTT. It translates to CASSLASGQPQHF.

CDR3 amino acids: CASTGTGIYF. The CDR3 bases are TGTGCCAGCACCGGGACAGGGATTTACTTC. The J gene is TRBJ2-7, the V gene TRBV28; 9 nucleotides line up with TRBD1. The CDR3 is made up of 10 amino acids. The germline gives CDR1 MDHEN, CDR2 SYDVKM. V was pared by 7 bases and J by 13 bases, with 5 bases of the junction left unmatched.

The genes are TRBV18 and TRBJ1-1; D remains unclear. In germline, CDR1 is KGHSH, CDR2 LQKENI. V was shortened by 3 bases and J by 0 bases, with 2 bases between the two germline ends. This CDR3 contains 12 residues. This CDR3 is CASSPLNTEAFF. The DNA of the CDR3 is TGTGCCAGCTCACCTTTGAACACTGAAGCTTTCTTT.

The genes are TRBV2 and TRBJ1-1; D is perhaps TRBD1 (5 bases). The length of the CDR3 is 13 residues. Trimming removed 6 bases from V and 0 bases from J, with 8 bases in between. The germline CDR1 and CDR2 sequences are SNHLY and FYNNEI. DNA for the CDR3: TGTGCCAGCAGAGGGGAAGTGAACACTGAAGCTTTCTTT. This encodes CASRGEVNTEAFF.

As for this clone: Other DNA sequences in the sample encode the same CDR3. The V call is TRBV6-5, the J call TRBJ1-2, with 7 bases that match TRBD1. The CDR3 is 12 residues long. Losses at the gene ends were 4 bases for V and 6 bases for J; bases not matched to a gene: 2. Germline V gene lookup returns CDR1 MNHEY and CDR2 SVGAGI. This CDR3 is CASSLQGNGYTF. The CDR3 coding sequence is TGTGCCAGCAGTTTACAGGGGAATGGCTACACCTTC.

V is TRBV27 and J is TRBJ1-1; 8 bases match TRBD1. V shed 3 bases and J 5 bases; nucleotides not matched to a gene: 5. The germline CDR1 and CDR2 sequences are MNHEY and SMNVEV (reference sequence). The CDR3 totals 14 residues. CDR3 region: CASSLQGADTEAFF. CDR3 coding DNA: TGTGCCAGCAGTTTGCAGGGGGCGGATACTGAAGCTTTCTTT.

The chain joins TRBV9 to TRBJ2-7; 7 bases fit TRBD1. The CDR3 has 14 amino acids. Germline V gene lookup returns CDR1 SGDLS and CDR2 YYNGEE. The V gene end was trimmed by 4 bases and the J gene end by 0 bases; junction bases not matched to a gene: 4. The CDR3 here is CASSRRQGSYEQYF. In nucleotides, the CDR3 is TGTGCCAGCAGCCGCCGACAGGGCTCCTACGAGCAGTACTTC.

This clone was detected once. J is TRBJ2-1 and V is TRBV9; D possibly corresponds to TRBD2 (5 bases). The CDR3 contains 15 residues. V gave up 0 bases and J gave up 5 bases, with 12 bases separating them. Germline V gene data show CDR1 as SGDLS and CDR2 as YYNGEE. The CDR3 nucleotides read TGTGCCAGCAGCGTAGAGAGCGGTGAAAACAATGAGCAGTTCTTC. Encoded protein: CASSVESGENNEQFF.

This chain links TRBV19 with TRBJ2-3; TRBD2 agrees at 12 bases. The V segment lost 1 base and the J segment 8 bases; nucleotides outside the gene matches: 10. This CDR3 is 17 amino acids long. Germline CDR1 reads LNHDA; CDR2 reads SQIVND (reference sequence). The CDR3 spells CASSIGASGTSGSTQYF. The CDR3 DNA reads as TGTGCCAGTAGTATAGGAGCGTCCGGGACTAGCGGGTCTACGCAGTATTTT.

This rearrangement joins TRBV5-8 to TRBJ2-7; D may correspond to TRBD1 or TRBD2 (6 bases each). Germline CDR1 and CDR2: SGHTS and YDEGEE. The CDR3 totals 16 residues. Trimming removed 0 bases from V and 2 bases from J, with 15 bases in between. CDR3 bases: TGTGCCAGCAGCTTGGACAGGGCGGGAAACACCTACGAGCAGTACTTC. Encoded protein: CASSLDRAGNTYEQYF.

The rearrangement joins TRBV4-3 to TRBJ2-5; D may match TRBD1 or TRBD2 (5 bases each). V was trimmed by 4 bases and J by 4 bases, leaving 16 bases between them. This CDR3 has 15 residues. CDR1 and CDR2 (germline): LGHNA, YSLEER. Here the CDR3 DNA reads TGCGCCAGCAGCCGTTCTCCGGGACGAGTAGAGACCCAGTACTTC. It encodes CASSRSPGRVETQYF.